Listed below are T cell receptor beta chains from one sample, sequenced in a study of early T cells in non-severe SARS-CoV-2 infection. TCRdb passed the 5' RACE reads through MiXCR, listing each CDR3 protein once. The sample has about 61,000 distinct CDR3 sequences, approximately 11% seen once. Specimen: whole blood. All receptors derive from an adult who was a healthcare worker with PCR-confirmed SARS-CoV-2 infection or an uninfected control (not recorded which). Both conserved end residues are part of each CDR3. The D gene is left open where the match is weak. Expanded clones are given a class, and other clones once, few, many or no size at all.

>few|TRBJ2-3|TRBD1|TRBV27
TGTGCCAGCAGGGGGGGGGACAGGGCTGCAGATACGCAGTATTTT
CASRGGDRAADTQYF
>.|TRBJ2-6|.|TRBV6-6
TGTGCCAGCAGTTACCAGATATCCTCTGGGGCCAACGTCCTGACTTTC
CASSYQISSGANVLTF
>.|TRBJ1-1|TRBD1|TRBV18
TGTGCCAGCTCAGCGGACAGGGATTTGGTAGCTTTCTTT
CASSADRDLVAFF
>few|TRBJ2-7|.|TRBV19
TGTGCCAGTAGTCGCGAGGGGTCCTCCTACGAGCAGTACTTC
CASSREGSSYEQYF
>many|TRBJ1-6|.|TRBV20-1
TGCAGTGCTAGAGACTTCGGCCGGAGCTCCTATAATTCACCCCTCCACTTT
CSARDFGRSSYNSPLHF
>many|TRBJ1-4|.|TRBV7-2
TGTGCCAGCAGCCCCGGGGGTCGGGATGAAAAACTGTTTTTT
CASSPGGRDEKLFF
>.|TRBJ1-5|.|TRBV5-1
TGCGCCAGCAGCGGGAGCCAGTCGGGCCAGCCCCAGCATTTT
CASSGSQSGQPQHF
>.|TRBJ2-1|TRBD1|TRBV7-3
TGTGCCAGCAGGGGCGCGCAGGGGGCGCGAAATGAGCAGTTCTTC
CASRGAQGARNEQFF
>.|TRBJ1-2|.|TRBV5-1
TGCGCCAGCAGCTTGGCCCTGGGACCGTCTAACTATGGCTACACCTTC
CASSLALGPSNYGYTF
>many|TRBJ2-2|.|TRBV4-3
TGCGCCAGCAGCCAAGAGCAACGGTACACCGGGGAGCTGTTTTTT
CASSQEQRYTGELFF
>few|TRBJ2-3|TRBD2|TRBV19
TGTGCCAGTAGTATGACTAGCGGGCTCAACACGCAGTATTTT
CASSMTSGLNTQYF
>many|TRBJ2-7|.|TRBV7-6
TGTGCCAGCAGCTTACGTCTCAGCTCCTACGAGCAGTACTTC
CASSLRLSSYEQYF
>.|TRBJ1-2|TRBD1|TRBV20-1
TGCAGTGCCATAGGACAGGGCTCTGGTCACACCTTC
CSAIGQGSGHTF
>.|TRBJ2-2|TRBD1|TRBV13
TGTGCCAGCAACGACAGGGCGTACACCGGGGAGCTGTTTTTT
CASNDRAYTGELFF
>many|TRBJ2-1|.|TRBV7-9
TGTGCCAGCAGCTTGGGGACCTACAATGAGCAGTTCTTC
CASSLGTYNEQFF
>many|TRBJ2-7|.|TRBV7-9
TGTGCCAGCAGCTTAGCGCTATCGGTAACCCTTCGCGAGCAGTACTTC
CASSLALSVTLREQYF
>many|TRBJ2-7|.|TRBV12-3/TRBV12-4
TGTGCCAGCAGCCGGACAGACCACGAGCAGTACTTC
CASSRTDHEQYF
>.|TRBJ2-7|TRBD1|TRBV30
TGTGCCTGGAGTGCCCCCCCGGGACAGGGGACCTACGAGCAGTACTTC
CAWSAPPGQGTYEQYF
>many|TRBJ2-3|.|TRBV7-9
TGTGCCAGCAGCTTAGACGGGGGTCGGACAGATACGCAGTATTTT
CASSLDGGRTDTQYF
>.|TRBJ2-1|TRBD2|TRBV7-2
TGTGCCAGCAGCGTCATAGCGGGGGGTTACAATGAGCAGTTCTTC
CASSVIAGGYNEQFF
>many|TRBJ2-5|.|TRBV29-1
TGCAGCATCTCAGGGGGGGGGCAAGAGACCCAGTACTTC
CSISGGGQETQYF
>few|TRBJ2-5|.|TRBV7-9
TGTGCCAGCAGCCAGACGTGGGGCCAAGAGACCCAGTACTTC
CASSQTWGQETQYF
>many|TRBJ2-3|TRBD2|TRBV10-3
TGTGCCATCAGACCTAGCGGGGCCGCAGATACGCAGTATTTT
CAIRPSGAADTQYF
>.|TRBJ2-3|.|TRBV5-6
TGTGCCAGCAGCTTCGGGACGGTCTACTCCACAGATACGCAGTATTTT
CASSFGTVYSTDTQYF
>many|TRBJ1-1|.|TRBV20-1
TGCAGTGCTAGATTCAGCCACACTGAAGCTTTCTTT
CSARFSHTEAFF
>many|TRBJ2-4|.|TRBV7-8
TGTGCCAGCAGCTTATTTAGGGGTCTAGCCAAAAACATTCAGTACTTC
CASSLFRGLAKNIQYF
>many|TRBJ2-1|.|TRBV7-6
TGTGCCAGCAGCTTAGCGAGTACCCCCGGGGTTAGCCTGTTCTTC
CASSLASTPGVSLFF
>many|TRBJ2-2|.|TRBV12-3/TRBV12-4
TGTGCCAGCACGCGGGGCAGAGCCGGGGAGCTGTTTTTT
CASTRGRAGELFF
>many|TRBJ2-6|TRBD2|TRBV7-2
TGTGCCAGCAGCCAGCGGGGGGCCGGGGCCAACGTCCTGACTTTC
CASSQRGAGANVLTF
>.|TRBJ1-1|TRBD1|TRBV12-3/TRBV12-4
TGTGCCAGCAGTAAGACAGGGGGCTACGCTTTCTTT
CASSKTGGYAFF
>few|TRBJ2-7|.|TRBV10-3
TGTGCCATCAGGGAAGCTTACGAGCAGTACTTC
CAIREAYEQYF
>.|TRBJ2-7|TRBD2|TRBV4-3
TGCGCCAGCAGCCAAGATAGGGCTAGCGGGGGTTACGAGCAGTACTTC
CASSQDRASGGYEQYF
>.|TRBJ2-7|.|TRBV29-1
TGCAGCGTCCAGGGGCGCTACGAGCAGTACTTC
CSVQGRYEQYF
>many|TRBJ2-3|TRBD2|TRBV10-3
TGTGCCATCTCGTCACTAGCGGGGTCCACAGATACGCAGTATTTT
CAISSLAGSTDTQYF
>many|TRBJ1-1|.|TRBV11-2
TGTGCCAGCAGCGTTAGTCAGGGAGGGGCTGAAGCTTTCTTT
CASSVSQGGAEAFF
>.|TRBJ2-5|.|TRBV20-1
TGCAGTGGTGGGGCGGGTGGAGAGACCCAGTACTTC
CSGGAGGETQYF
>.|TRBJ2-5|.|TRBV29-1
TGCAGCGTTGATCCGGGGAGCGTGACCCAGTACTTC
CSVDPGSVTQYF
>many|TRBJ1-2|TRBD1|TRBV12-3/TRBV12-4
TGTGCCAGCCAGGGGGGAGGCTATGGCTACACCTTC
CASQGGGYGYTF
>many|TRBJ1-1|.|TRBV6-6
TGTGCCAGCAGTTACGACCGGGGAGTTCTGGTGAACACTGAAGCTTTCTTT
CASSYDRGVLVNTEAFF
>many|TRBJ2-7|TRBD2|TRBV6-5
TGTGCCAGCAGTTACTCATGGCAGCGGGACTACGAGCAGTACTTC
CASSYSWQRDYEQYF
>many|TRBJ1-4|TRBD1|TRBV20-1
TGCAGTGCCGAGAGACAGGGAAAAGAAAAACTGTTTTTT
CSAERQGKEKLFF
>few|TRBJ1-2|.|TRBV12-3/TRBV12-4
TGTGCCAGCAGTTTAGCGCCAGTGACTAACTATGGCTACACCTTC
CASSLAPVTNYGYTF